The present T cell receptor beta chain was sequenced within a study of T cell responses to AZD1222 COVID-19 vaccine (dated by TCRdb to the early 2020s). Regarding the study in general: AZD1222 recipients with second doses at about 4 weeks or about 12 weeks were pooled, because spike-specific TCR depth and breadth did not differ between schedules. TCR sequencing covered 233 trial participants: nearly 210 given two doses of AZD1222 and around 26 given two doses of MenACWY control vaccine. Trial participants were enrolled into age subgroups of 18-55, 56-69 and 70-plus years, which contained approximately 150, 30 and 60 TCR-sequenced participants, respectively.

What the work shows at the level of the full study, not this receptor alone: In the small 56-69-year group, the increase in depth fell short of significance, most likely because of low power. Most participants were white British and females outnumbered males, and the authors suggested that clonal diversity may have been underestimated. Conclusions about previously exposed vaccinees are limited because only a handful of AZD1222 recipients were SARS-CoV-2 seropositive at baseline. No day 14 peak-response samples were available, so repertoires were characterized only after the peak T cell response. Spike-specific TCR breadth and depth rose significantly after two AZD1222 doses compared with day 0 and with MenACWY recipients. Nearly half of unique spike-specific TCRs reportedly recognized epitopes outside regions mutated in the B.1.351 and B.1.1.7 variants. The vaccine-associated CD4 TCRs covered the entire spike protein, and the dominant responses fell in regions 160-218 and 743-854.

The sample's time point label, in plain terms: baseline before first vaccination. Vaccinee samples were obtained from the UK trials COV001 and COV002, which included a single-blind randomized controlled phase 2/3 trial of AZD1222 (ChAdOx1 nCoV-19) in healthy adults. For TCRbeta chain sequencing, PBMC samples from trial participants were taken at day 0 and at day 28 after the second dose. The CDR3 regions of human TCRbeta chains were subjected to immunosequencing. Per the source publication's procedure: Repertoire TCRs were matched against a reference library of SARS-CoV-2-specific TCRs generated with the MIRA antigen-specificity platform. Breadth was defined as the fraction of unique TCRs that were SARS-CoV-2-associated, and depth was defined as the fraction of total T cells that were SARS-CoV-2-associated. Each spike-specific TCR was assigned to its reactive spike region and to a CD4 or CD8 class using the MIRA data. Log10-transformed breadth and depth values were compared by one-way ANOVA with Sidak's multiple comparisons tests. TCRdb provides this immuneACCESS table in a form limited to in-frame rearrangements. Some clones are lacking; in checked studies, under half of them reflect an unresolved V gene, and why the rest are absent is not known. From that table come the V and J calls and clone size; the DNA was used to work out D and trimming. The sample has tens of thousands of clones on record, more than 80% of them singletons. Roughly 31% of the sample goes to the ten largest clones.

As concerns this clone: Its cognate antigen has yet to be identified. Nothing much larger sits one base from this clone, and base qualities are not available.

Including cysteine and phenylalanine, the CDR3 has 17 amino acids. This entry keeps only the CDR3 DNA: 51 bases, framed from base 1. V drops 0 bases and J drops 0 bases, leaving 14 bases in between. According to the germline V gene (reference sequence), CDR1 reads LGHDT and CDR2 reads YNNKEL. The chain is assembled from TRBV3-1 (or the pseudogene TRBV3-2) and TRBJ2-5; the D gene is perhaps TRBD1, from 7 matching bases. The source material was peripheral blood, sampled on day 0 of AZD1222 vaccination. The sequence derives from an adult in good health. In nucleotides, the sequence is TGTGCCAGCAGCCAAGATCGGCAGGGGGACTACCAAGAGACCCAGTACTTC. Translated, this gives CASSQDRQGDYQETQYF.